This T cell receptor (beta chain) was recovered during a study of CD8+ T cells in alopecia areata. As to this clone: Its matching antigen is unknown.

Isolation of CD4+ and CD8+ T cells from PBMCs was achieved by sorting. Extraction and reverse transcription of RNA yielded cDNA as the sequencing template. Profiling relied on immunoSEQ multiplex PCR, and the TCRdb table lists in-frame clones only, not all of them. The sample yields 150,000 to 200,000 clones, about 60% seen once. The CDR3 extends over 12 amino acids. The V gene lost 6 bases and the J gene lost 4 bases, with 12 bases spanning the gap. CDR1 is SQVTM, CDR2 ANQGSEA, per germline. The study, taken as a whole, reports: Higher clonality was seen in lesional scalp than in normal scalp, especially in alopecia totalis/universalis.

The TCR comes from a human donor in good health. The chain has TRBV29-1 and TRBJ1-2, with D tentatively TRBD1 (6 bases). Sequences were obtained from CD4+ T cells sorted from blood. As DNA, the CDR3 is TGCAGCGTGTGGGGGACAATCTATGGCTACACCTTC. It specifies CSVWGTIYGYTF.